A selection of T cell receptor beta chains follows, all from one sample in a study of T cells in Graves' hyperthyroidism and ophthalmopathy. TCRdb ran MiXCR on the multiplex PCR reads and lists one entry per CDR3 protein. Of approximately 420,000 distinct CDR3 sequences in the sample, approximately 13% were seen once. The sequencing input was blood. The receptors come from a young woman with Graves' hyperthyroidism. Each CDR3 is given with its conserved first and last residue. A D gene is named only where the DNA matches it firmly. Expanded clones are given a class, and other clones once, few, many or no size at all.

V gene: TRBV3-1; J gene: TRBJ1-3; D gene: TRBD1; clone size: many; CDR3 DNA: TGTGCCAGCAGCCAAGATAGGACAGGGAAGGCTGGAAACACCATATATTTT; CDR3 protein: CASSQDRTGKAGNTIYF
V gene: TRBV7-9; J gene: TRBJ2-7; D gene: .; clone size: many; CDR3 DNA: TGTGCCAGCAGCGGGGGGCCTCCCTACGAGCAGTACTTC; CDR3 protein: CASSGGPPYEQYF
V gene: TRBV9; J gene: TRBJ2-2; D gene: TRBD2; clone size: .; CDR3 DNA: TGTGCCAGCAGCGACAACCTTCTAGCGGGGGGCACCGGGGAGCTGTTTTTT; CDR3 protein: CASSDNLLAGGTGELFF
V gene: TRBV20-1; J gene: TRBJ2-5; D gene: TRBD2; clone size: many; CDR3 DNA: TGCAGTGCTAGAGTACTGGGACTAGCCCAAGAGACCCAGTACTTC; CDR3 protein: CSARVLGLAQETQYF
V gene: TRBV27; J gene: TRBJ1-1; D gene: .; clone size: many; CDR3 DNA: TGTGCCAGCAAAAACCTCCTGACAGAAAGGAACACTGAAGCTTTCTTT; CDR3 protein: CASKNLLTERNTEAFF
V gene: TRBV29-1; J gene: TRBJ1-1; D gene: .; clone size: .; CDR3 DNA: TGCAGCGTTGAGGGACAAAGAAGGGAGTCCGAAGCTTTCTTT; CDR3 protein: CSVEGQRRESEAFF
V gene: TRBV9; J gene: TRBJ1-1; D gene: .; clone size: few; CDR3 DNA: TGTGCCAGCAGCGCCGGACTGATGAACACTGAAGCTTTCTTT; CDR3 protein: CASSAGLMNTEAFF
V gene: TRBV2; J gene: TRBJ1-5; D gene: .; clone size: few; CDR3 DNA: TGTGCCAGCAGTGGGTCACGGATCAATCAGCCCCAGCATTTT; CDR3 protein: CASSGSRINQPQHF
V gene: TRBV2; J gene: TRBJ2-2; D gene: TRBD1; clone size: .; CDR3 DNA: TGTGCCAGCACCGACGGGGCGACAGGGTTTATAGGGGAGCTGTTTTTT; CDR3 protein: CASTDGATGFIGELFF
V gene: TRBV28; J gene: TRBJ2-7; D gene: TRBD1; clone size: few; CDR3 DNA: TGTGCCAGCAGTCCGGTCGGGACAGCATCCTACGAGCAGTACTTC; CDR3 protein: CASSPVGTASYEQYF
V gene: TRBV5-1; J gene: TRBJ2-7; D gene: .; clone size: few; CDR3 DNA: TGCGCCAGCAGCTTTACGTGGGGTATCTACGAGCAGTACTTC; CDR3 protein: CASSFTWGIYEQYF
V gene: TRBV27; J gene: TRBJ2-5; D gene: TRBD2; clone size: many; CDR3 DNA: TGTGCCAGCAGTTCCTTCCTAGCGGGAGAAAGACAGACCCAGTACTTC; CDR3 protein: CASSSFLAGERQTQYF
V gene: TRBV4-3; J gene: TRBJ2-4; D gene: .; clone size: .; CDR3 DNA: TGCGCCAGCAGCCAGGCCTACCCGGACACCTATAAACAGTACTTC; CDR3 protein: CASSQAYPDTYKQYF
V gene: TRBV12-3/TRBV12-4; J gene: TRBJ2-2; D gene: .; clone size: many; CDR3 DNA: TGTGCCAGCAGTTTAGTGGGGTGGAACGGGGAGCTGTTTTTT; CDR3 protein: CASSLVGWNGELFF
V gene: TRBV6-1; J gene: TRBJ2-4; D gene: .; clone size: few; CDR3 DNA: TGTGCCAGCAGTGAAGCTCCGATTCAGTACTTC; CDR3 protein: CASSEAPIQYF
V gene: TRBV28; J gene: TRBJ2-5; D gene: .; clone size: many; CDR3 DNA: TGTGCCAGCAGTTTATCGGCAGGGTCGGGAGAGACCCAGTACTTC; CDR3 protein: CASSLSAGSGETQYF
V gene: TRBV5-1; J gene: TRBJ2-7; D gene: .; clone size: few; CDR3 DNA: TGCGCCAGCAGCTTCCGGGGCCGGGGTGCGGACGAGCAGTACTTC; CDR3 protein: CASSFRGRGADEQYF
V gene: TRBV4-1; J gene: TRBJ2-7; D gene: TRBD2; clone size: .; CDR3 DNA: TGCGCCAGCAGCCAAGCGGCGGGAGGCCTCTACGAGCAGTACTTC; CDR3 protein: CASSQAAGGLYEQYF
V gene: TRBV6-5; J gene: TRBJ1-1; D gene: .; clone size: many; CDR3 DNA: TGTGCCAGCAGTTACTCGAGGACGGTGAACACTGAAGCTTTCTTT; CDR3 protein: CASSYSRTVNTEAFF
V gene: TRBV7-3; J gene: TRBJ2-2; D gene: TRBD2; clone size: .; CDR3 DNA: TGCGCCAGCACCCCGGGACTAGCTCGGGGCACCGGGGAGCTGTTTTTT; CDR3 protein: CASTPGLARGTGELFF
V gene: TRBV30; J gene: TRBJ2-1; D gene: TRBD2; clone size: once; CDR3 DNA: TGTGCCTGGAGTGTACTACGTGGGAGGGCCTTTGATGAGCAGTTCTTC; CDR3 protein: CAWSVLRGRAFDEQFF
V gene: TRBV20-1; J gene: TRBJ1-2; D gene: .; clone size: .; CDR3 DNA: TGCAGTGCTAGAGCAGGGTTAGTTTCTGGCTACACCTTC; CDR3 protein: CSARAGLVSGYTF
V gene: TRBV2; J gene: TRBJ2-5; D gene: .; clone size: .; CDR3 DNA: TGTGCCAGCAGTCCAGGGGAAAAGACCCAGTACTTC; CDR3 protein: CASSPGEKTQYF
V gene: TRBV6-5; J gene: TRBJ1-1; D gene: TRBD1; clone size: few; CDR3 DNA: TGTGTCAGCAGTTACAGGGGGGGGGCCACTGAAGCTTTCTTT; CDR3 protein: CVSSYRGGATEAFF
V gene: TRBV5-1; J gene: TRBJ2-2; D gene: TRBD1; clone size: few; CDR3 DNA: TGCGCCAGCAGCTTGACACAGGGGGCCGTCGGGGAGCTGTTTTTT; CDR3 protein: CASSLTQGAVGELFF
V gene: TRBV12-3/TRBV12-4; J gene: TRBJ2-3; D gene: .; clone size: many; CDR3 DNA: TGTGCCAGCAGTTTAGTGGCCAACACAGATACGCAGTATTTT; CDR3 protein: CASSLVANTDTQYF
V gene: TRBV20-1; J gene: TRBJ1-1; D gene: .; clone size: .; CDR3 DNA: TGCAGTGCCGCCAGGGTGAACACTGAAGCTTTCTTT; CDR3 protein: CSAARVNTEAFF
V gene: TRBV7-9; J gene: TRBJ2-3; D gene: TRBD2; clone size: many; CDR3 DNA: TGTGCCAGCAGTTCGAATATCGGACTAGCGGGTCGTACGCAGTATTTT; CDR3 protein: CASSSNIGLAGRTQYF
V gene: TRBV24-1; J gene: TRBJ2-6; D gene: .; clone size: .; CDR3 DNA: TGTGCCACCAGTGATTTGCAGGGGATCGCCAACGTCCTGACTTTC; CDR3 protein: CATSDLQGIANVLTF
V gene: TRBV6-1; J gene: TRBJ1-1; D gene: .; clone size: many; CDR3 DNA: TGTGCCAGCAGTCATCCCCCCCTGAACACTGAAGCTTTCTTT; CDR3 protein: CASSHPPLNTEAFF
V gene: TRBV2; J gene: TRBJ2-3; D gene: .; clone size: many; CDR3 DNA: TGTGCCAGCACACGGGACCACGGAGGGGGCAATACGCAGTATTTT; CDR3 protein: CASTRDHGGGNTQYF
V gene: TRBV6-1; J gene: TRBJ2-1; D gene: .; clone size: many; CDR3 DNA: TGTGCCAGCAGAATAAGGGTGACAGGAGGCCACGGTGAGCAGTTCTTC; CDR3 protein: CASRIRVTGGHGEQFF
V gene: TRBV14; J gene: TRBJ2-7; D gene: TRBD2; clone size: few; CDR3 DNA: TGTGCCAGCAGCCAAGTGTGGGTATGCCTAGCGGGAGTGAGGGAGCAGTACTTC; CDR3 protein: CASSQVWVCLAGVREQYF
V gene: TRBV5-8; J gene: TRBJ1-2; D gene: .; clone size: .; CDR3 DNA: TGTGCCAGCAGCTTGTATCAGGCCTATGGCTACACCTTC; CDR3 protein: CASSLYQAYGYTF
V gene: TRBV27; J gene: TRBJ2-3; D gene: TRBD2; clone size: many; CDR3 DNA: TGTGCCAGCAGTTCCTCCGGGACTAGAGTCCATACGCAGTATTTT; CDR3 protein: CASSSSGTRVHTQYF
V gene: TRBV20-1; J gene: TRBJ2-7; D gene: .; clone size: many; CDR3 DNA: TGCAGTGCTAGAGATCCTGAGGAATTCTACGAGCAGTACTTC; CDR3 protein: CSARDPEEFYEQYF
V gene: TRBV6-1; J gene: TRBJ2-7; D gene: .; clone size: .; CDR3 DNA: TGTGCCAGCGGGGGGCCCGAGCAGTACTTC; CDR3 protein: CASGGPEQYF
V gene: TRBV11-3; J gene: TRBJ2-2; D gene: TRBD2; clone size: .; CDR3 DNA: TGTGCCAGCAGCTTAGAAGGGACTAGCGGGACCCCCGGGGAGCTGTTTTTT; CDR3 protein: CASSLEGTSGTPGELFF
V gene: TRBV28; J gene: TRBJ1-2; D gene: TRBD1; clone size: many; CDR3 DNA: TGTGCCAGCAACCCACAGGGGAACTATGGCTACACCTTC; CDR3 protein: CASNPQGNYGYTF
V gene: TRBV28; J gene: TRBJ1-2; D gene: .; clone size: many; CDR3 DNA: TGTGCCAGCGGCCCGCTTTCAGTGGCGTTGAACTATGGCTACACCTTC; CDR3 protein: CASGPLSVALNYGYTF
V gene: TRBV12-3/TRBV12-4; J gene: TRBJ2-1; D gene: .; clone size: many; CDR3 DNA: TGTGCCAGCAGTTTAGCGGGAGTCCGCGAGCAGTTCTTC; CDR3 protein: CASSLAGVREQFF
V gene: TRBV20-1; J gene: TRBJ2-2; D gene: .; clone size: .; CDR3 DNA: TGCAGTGCTAGTTTCGCCGGGGAGCTGTTTTTT; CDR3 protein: CSASFAGELFF
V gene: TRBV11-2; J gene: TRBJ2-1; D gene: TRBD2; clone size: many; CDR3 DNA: TGTGCCAGCAGCTTTCGGAAACCGGGACTAGCGGGAGATGAGCAGTTCTTC; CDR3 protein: CASSFRKPGLAGDEQFF
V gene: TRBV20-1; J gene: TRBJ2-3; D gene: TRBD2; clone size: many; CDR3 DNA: TGCAGTGCTAGAAGGGGCGGGAGGGCCGGTTGGTCAGATACGCAGTATTTT; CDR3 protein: CSARRGGRAGWSDTQYF
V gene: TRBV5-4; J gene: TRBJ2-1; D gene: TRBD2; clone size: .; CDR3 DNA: TGTGCCAGCAGCCCGGTCGGTACTAGCGGGATGCTCTACAATGAGCAGTTCTTC; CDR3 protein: CASSPVGTSGMLYNEQFF
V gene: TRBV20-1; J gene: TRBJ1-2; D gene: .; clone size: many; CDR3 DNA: TGCAGTGCCTCATTGGGCTACACCTTC; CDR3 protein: CSASLGYTF
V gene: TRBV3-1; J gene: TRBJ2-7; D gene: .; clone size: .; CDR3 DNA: TGTGCCAGCAGCCAAGGGAGGGAATGGGGCTACGAGCAGTACTTC; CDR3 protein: CASSQGREWGYEQYF
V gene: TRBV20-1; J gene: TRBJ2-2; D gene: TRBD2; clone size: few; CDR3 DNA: TGCAGTGCTACACGGACTAGCGTCCACACCGGGGAGCTGTTTTTT; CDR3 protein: CSATRTSVHTGELFF
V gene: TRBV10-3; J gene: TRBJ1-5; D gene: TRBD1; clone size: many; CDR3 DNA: TGTGCCGCGGGACAGGGGGGCCGACGCGCTCAGCCCCAGCATTTT; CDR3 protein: CAAGQGGRRAQPQHF
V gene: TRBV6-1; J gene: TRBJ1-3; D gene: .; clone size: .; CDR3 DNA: TGTGCCAGCAGTGAAGCGTCGGCTCCGTCTGGAAACACCATATATTTT; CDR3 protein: CASSEASAPSGNTIYF